The sequence of this T cell receptor beta chain was determined in a study of CD8+ T cells in alopecia areata. Indicated treatment: oral pan-JAK inhibitor, 5-10 mg twice daily. TCR sequencing used cDNA made by reverse transcription of extracted RNA. Profiling relied on immunoSEQ multiplex PCR, and the TCRdb table lists in-frame clones only, not all of them. The data hold 160,000 or so clones, with 58% observed a single time. General study results and limits: Shared TCR sequences were less clear between patients than in mice, possibly partly from HLA diversity. When scalp samples are sequenced, resident alphabeta T cells of normal skin are also captured.

Germline V gene data show CDR1 as SQVTM and CDR2 as ANQGSEA. This CDR3 is built from 14 residues. Deletions cut 4 bases from V and 5 bases from J, with 18 bases between. Note on this clone: The antigen is undetermined.

The receptor was derived from a human donor with alopecia areata. The sequenced sample was CD4+ T cells sorted from blood, obtained between weeks 55 and 65, from a patient treated with tofacitinib. The genes are TRBV29-1 and TRBJ2-7; D not certain. The CDR3 reads CSVVGNYEYDEQYF. CDR3 DNA sequence: TGCAGCGTTGTGGGGAATTACGAGTACGACGAGCAGTACTTC.